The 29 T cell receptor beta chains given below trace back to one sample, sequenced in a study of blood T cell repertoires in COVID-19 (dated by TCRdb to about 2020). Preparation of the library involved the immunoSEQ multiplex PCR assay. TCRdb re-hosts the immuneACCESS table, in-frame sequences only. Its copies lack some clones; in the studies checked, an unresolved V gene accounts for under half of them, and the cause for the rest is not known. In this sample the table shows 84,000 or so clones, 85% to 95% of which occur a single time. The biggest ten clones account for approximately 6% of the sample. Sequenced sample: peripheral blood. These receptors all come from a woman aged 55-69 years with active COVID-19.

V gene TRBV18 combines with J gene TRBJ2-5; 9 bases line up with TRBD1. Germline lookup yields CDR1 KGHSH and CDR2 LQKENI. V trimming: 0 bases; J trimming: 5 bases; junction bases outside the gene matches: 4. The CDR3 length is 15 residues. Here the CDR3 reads CASSPPGQGRETQYF. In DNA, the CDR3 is TGTGCCAGCTCACCACCCGGACAGGGGAGGGAGACCCAGTACTTC.

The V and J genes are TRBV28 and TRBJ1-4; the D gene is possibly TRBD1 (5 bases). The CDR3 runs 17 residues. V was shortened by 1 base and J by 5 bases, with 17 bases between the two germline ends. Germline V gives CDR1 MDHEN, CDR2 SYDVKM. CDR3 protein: CASSLFRQGSRNEKLFF. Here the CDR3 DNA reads TGTGCCAGCAGTTTATTCCGCCAGGGAAGTCGAAATGAAAAACTGTTTTTT.

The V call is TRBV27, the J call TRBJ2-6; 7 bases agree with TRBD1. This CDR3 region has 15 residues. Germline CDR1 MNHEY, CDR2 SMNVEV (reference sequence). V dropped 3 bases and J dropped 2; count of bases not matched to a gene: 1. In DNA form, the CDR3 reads TGTGCCAGCAGTTTCACAGGGGCTGGGGCCAACGTCCTGACTTTC. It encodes CASSFTGAGANVLTF.

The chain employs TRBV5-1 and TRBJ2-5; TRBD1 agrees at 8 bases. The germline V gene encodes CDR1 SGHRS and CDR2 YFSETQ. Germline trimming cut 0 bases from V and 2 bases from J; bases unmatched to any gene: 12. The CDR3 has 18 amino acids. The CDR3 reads CASSLGQGTRGEQETQYF. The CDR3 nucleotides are TGCGCCAGCAGCTTGGGACAGGGGACCAGGGGGGAACAAGAGACCCAGTACTTC.

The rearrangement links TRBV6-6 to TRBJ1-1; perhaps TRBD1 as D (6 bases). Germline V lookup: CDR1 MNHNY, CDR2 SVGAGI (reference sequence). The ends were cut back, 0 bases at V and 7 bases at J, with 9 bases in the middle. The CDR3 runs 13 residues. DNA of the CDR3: TGTGCCAGCAGTTACTCGGGGGACAATGAAGCTTTCTTT. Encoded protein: CASSYSGDNEAFF.

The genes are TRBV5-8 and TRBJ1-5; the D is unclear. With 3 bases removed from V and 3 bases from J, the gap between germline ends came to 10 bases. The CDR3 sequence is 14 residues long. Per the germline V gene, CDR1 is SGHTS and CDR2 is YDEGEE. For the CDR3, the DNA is TGTGCCAGCAGCTCAGACACCTACAATCAGCCCCAGCATTTT. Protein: CASSSDTYNQPQHF. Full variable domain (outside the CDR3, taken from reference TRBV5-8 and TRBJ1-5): EAGVTQSPTHLIKTRGQQATLRCSPISGHTSVYWYQQALGLGLQFLLWYDEGEERNRGNFPPRFSGRQFPNYSSELNVNALELEDSALYLCASSSDTYNQPQHFGDGTRLSIL.

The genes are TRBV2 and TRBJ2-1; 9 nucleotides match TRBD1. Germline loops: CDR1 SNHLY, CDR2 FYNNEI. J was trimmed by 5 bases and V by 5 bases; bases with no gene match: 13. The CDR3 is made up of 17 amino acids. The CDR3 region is CASSRAGSGQGNNEQFF. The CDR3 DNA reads TGTGCCAGCAGTCGAGCTGGGTCCGGACAGGGGAACAATGAGCAGTTCTTC. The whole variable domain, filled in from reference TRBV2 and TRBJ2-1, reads EPEVTQTPSHQVTQMGQEVILRCVPISNHLYFYWYRQILGQKVEFLVSFYNNEISEKSEIFDDQFSVERPDGSNFTLKIRSTKLEDSAMYFCASSRAGSGQGNNEQFFGPGTRLTVL.

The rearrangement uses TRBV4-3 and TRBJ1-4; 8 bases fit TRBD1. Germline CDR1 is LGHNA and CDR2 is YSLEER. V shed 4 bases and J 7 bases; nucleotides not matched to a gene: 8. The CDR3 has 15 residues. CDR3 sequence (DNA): TGCGCCAGCAGCCCCTCTTTCGGACAGGGTGAAAAACTGTTTTTT. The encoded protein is CASSPSFGQGEKLFF.

DNA of the CDR3: TGTGCCAGTAGTATAGTGGGCAGAGACACTGAAGCTTTCTTT. This codes for CASSIVGRDTEAFF. The chain combines TRBV19 with TRBJ1-1; D not certain. Germline V gives CDR1 LNHDA, CDR2 SQIVND (reference sequence). The ends were cut back, 1 base at V and 3 bases at J, with 9 bases in the middle. The CDR3 consists of 14 residues.

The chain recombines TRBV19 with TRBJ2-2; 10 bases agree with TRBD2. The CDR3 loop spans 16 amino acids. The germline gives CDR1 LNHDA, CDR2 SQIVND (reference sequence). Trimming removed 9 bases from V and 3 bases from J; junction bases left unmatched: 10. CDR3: CASQVSGRPYTGELFF. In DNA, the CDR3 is TGTGCCAGCCAAGTTAGCGGGAGGCCCTACACCGGGGAGCTGTTTTTT.

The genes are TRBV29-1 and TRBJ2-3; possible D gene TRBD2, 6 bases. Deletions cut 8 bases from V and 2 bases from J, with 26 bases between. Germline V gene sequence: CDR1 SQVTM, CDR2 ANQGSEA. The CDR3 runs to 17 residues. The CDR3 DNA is TGCAGCTCCCCGACTTGTAGCCGGGACTCCCCCACAGATACGCAGTATTTT. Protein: CSSPTCSRDSPTDTQYF.

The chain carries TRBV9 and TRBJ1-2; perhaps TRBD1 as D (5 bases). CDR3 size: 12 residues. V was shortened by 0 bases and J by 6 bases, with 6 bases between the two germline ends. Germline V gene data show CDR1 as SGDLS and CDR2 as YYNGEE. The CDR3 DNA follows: TGTGCCAGCAGCGTAGTAGGGGATGGCTACACCTTC. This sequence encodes CASSVVGDGYTF.

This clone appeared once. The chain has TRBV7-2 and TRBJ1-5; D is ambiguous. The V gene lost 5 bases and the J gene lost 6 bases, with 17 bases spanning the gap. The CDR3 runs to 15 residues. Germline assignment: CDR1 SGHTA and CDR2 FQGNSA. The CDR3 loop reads CASSPDGGRSQPQHF. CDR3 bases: TGTGCCAGCAGCCCCGACGGCGGGAGATCTCAGCCCCAGCATTTT.

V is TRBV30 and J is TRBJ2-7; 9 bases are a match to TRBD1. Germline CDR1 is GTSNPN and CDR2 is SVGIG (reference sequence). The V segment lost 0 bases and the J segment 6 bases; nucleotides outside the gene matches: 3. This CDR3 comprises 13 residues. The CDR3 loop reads CAWSVATGGEQYF. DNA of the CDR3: TGTGCCTGGAGTGTAGCGACAGGGGGCGAGCAGTACTTC.

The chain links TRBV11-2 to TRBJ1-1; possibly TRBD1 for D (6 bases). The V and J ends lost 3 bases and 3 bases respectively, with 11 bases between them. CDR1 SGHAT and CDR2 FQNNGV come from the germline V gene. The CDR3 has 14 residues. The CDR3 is CASSFGGRDTEAFF. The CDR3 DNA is TGTGCCAGCAGCTTCGGGGGGCGCGACACTGAAGCTTTCTTT. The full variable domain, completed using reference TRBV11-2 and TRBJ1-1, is EAGVAQSPRYKIIEKRQSVAFWCNPISGHATLYWYQQILGQGPKLLIQFQNNGVVDDSQLPKDRFSAERLKGVDSTLKIQPAKLEDSAVYLCASSFGGRDTEAFFGQGTRLTVV.

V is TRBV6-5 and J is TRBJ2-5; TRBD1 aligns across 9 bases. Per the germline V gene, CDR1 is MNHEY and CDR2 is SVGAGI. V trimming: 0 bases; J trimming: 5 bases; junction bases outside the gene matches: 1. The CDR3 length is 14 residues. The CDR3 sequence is CASSYSGTGETQYF. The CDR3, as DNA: TGTGCCAGCAGTTACTCGGGGACAGGGGAGACCCAGTACTTC.

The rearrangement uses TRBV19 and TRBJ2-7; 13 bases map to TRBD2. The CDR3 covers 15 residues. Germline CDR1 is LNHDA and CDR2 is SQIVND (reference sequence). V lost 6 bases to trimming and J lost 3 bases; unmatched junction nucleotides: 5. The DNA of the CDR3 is TGTGCCAGTAGCCCCGGGACTAGCGGGAACTACGAGCAGTACTTC. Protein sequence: CASSPGTSGNYEQYF.

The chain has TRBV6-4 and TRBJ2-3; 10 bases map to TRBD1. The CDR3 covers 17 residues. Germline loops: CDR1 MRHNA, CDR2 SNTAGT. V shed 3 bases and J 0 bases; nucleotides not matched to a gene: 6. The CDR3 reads CASSDTGQGKSTDTQYF. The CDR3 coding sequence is TGTGCCAGCAGTGATACGGGACAGGGGAAGAGCACAGATACGCAGTATTTT.

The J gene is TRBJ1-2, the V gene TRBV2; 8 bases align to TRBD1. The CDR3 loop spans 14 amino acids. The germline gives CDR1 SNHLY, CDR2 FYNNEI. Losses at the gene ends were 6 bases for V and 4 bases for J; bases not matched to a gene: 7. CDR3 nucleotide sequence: TGTGCCAGCAGGGATGACAGGGGTGGCTATGGCTACACCTTC. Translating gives CASRDDRGGYGYTF.

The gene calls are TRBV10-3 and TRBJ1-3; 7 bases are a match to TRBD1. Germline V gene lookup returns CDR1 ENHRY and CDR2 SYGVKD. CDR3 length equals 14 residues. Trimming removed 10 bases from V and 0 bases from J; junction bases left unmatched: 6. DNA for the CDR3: TGTGCCACCAAGGGGACAGACTCTGGAAACACCATATATTTT. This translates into CATKGTDSGNTIYF.

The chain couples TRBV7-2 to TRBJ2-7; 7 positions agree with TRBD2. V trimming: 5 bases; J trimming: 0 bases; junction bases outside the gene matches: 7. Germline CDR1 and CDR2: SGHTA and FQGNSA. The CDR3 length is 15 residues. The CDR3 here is CASSTSGARSYEQYF. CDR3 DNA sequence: TGTGCCAGCAGCACGAGCGGGGCACGCTCCTACGAGCAGTACTTC.

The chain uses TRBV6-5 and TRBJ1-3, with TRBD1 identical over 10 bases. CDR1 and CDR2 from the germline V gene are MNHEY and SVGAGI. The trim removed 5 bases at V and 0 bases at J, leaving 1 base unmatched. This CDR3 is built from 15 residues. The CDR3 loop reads CASSRTGGSGNTIYF. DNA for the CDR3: TGTGCCAGCAGTCGGACAGGGGGCTCTGGAAACACCATATATTTT.

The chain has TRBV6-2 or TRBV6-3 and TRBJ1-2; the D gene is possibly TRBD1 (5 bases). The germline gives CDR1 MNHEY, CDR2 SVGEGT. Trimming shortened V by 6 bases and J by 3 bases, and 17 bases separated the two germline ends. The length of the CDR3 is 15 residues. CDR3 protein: CASSPRQLYHYGYTF. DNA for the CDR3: TGTGCCAGCAGCCCCCGACAGTTGTATCACTATGGCTACACCTTC.

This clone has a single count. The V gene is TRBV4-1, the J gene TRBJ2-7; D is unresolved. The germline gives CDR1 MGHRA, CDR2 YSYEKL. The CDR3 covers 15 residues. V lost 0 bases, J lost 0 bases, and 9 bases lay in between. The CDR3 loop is CASSQEARSSYEQYF. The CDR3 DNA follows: TGCGCCAGCAGCCAAGAAGCGCGAAGCTCCTACGAGCAGTACTTC.

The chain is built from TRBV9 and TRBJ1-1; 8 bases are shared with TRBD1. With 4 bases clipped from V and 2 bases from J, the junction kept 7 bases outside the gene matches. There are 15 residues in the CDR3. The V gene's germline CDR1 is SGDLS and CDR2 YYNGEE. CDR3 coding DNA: TGTGCCAGCAGCCCAATGGACAGGGTAAACACTGAAGCTTTCTTT. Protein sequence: CASSPMDRVNTEAFF.

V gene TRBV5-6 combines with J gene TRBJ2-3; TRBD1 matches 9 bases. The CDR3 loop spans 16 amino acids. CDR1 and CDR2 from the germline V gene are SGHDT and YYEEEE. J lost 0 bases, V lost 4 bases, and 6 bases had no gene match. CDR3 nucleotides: TGTGCCAGCAGCGGAGGGACAGGGTTTAGCACAGATACGCAGTATTTT. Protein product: CASSGGTGFSTDTQYF.

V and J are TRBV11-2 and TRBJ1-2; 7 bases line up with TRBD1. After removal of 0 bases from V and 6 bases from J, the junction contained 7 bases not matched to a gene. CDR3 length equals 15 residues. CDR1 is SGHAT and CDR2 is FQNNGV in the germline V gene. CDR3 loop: CASSLEGGAVDGYTF. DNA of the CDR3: TGTGCCAGCAGCTTAGAAGGGGGCGCCGTTGATGGCTACACCTTC.

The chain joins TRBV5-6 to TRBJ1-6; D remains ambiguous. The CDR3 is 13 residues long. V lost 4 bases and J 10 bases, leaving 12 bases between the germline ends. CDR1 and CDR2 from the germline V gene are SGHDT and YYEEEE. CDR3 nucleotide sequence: TGTGCCAGCAGCAAAGATACGGGATCACCCCTCCACTTT. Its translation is CASSKDTGSPLHF. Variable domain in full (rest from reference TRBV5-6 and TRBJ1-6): DAGVTQSPTHLIKTRGQQVTLRCSPKSGHDTVSWYQQALGQGPQFIFQYYEEEERQRGNFPDRFSGHQFPNYSSELNVNALLLGDSALYLCASSKDTGSPLHFGNGTRLTVT.

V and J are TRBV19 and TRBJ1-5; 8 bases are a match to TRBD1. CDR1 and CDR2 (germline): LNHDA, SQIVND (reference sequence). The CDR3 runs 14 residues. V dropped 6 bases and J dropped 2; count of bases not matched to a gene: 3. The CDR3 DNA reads TGTGCCAGTAGGAAGACAGGGGGCAATCAGCCCCAGCATTTT. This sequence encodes CASRKTGGNQPQHF.